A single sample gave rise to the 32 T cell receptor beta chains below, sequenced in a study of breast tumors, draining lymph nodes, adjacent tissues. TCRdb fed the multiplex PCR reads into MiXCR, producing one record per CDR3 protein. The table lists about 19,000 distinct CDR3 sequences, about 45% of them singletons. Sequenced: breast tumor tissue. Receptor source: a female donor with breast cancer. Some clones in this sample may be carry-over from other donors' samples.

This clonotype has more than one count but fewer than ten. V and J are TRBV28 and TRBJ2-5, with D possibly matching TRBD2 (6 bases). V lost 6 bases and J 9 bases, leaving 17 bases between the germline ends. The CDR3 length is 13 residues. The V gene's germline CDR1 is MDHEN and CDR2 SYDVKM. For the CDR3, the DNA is TGTGCCAGCAGCCGGCGGGGAGTGGGGCCCCAGTACTTC. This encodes CASSRRGVGPQYF.

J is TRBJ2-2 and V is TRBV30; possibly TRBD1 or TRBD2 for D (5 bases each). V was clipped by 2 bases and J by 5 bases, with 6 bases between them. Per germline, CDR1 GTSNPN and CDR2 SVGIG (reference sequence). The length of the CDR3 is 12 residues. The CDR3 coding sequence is TGTGCCTGGAGTTGGGGGACCGGGGAGCTGTTTTTT. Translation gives CAWSWGTGELFF.

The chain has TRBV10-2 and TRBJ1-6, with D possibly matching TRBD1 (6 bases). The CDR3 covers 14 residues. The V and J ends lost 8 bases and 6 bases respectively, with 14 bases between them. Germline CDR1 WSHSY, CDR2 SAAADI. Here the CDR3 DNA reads TGCGCCAGCGGACACAGGGAGAGTAATTCACCCCTCCACTTT. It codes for CASGHRESNSPLHF.

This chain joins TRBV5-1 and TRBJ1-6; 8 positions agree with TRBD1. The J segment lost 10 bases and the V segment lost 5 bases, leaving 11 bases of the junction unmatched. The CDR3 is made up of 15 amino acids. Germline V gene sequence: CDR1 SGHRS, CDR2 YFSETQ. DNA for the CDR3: TGCGCCAGCAGGCTACGGACAGGGACAGGATCACCCCTCCACTTT. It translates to CASRLRTGTGSPLHF.

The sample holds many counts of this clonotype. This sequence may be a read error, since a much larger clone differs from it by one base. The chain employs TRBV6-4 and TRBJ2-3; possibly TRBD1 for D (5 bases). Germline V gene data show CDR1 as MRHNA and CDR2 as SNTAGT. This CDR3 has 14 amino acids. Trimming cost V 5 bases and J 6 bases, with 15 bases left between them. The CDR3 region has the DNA TGTGCCAGCAGTCACAGCCAGGGCCCTGATACGCAGTATTTT. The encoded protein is CASSHSQGPDTQYF.

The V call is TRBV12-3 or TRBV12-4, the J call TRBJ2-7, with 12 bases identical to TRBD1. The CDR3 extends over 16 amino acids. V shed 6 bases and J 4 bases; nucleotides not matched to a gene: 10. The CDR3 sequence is CASSPTGTGGWYEQYF. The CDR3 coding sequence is TGTGCCAGCAGCCCGACCGGGACAGGGGGCTGGTACGAGCAGTACTTC.

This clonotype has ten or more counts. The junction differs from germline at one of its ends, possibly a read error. CDR3 coding DNA: TGTGCCAGCAGCTTAGCGGGGTCGAACACCGGAGAGCTGTTTTTT. Translation: CASSLAGSNTGELFF. V is TRBV7-9 and J is TRBJ2-2, with D uncertain. CDR3 length equals 15 residues. Germline lookup yields CDR1 SEHNR and CDR2 FQNEAQ (reference sequence).

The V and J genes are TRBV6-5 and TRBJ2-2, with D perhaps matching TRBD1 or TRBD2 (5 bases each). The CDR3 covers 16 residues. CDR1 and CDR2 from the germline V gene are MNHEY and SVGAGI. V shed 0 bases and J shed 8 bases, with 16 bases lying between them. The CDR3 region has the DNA TGTGCCAGCAGTTACTCAGGGGTGAGGGTGCCGGGGGAGCTGTTTTTT. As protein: CASSYSGVRVPGELFF.

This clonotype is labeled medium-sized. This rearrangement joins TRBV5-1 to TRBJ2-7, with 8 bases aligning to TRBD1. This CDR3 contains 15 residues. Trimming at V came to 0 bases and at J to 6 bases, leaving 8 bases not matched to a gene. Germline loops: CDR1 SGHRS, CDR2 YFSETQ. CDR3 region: CASSLAFGQGGEQYF. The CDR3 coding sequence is TGCGCCAGCAGCTTGGCTTTCGGACAGGGCGGCGAGCAGTACTTC. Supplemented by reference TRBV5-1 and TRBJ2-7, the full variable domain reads KAGVTQTPRYLIKTRGQQVTLSCSPISGHRSVSWYQQTPGQGLQFLFEYFSETQRNKGNFPGRFSGRQFSNSRSEMNVSTLELGDSALYLCASSLAFGQGGEQYFGPGTRLTVT.

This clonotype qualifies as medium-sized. The CDR3: CASSLDWEVGGYTF. The CDR3 DNA reads TGCGCCAGCAGCTTGGACTGGGAGGTGGGAGGCTACACCTTC. The chain carries TRBV5-1 and TRBJ1-2; the D is unclear. Trimming took 0 bases from V and 8 from J, leaving 14 bases between them. CDR1 is SGHRS and CDR2 is YFSETQ in the germline V gene. This CDR3 is built from 14 residues.

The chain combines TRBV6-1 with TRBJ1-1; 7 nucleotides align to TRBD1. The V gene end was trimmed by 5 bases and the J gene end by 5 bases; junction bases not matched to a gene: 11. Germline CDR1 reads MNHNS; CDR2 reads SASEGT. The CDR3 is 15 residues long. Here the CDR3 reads CASSFSSGGVTEAFF. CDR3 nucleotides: TGTGCCAGCAGTTTTTCTTCAGGGGGAGTAACTGAAGCTTTCTTT.

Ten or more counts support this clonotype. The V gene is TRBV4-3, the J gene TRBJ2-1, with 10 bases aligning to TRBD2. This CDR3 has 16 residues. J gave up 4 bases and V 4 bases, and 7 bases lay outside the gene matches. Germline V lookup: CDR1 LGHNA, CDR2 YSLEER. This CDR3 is CASSPSPSGSYNEQFF. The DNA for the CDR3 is TGCGCCAGCAGCCCGTCCCCTAGCGGGAGTTACAATGAGCAGTTCTTC.

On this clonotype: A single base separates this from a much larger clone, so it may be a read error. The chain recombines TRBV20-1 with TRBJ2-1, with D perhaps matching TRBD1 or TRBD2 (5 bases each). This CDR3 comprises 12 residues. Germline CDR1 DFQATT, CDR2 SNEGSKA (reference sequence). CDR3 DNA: TGCAGTGCTCGGGGCCCTTACAATGGGCAGCTCTTC. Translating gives CSARGPYNGQLF.

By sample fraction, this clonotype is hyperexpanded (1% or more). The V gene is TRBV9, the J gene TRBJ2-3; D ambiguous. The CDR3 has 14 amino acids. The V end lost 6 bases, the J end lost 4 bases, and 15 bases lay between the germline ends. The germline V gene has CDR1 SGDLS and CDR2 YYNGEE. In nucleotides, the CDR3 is TGTGCCAGCACCCCCGTTGGTGGGGCAGATACGCAGTATTTT. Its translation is CASTPVGGADTQYF.

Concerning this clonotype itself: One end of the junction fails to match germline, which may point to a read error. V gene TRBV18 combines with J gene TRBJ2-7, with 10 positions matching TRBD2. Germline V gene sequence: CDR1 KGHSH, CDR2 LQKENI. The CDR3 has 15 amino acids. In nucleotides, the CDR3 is TGTGCCAGCCCACCCGGACTAGCGGAAGCCTACAAGCAGTACTTC. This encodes CASPPGLAEAYKQYF.

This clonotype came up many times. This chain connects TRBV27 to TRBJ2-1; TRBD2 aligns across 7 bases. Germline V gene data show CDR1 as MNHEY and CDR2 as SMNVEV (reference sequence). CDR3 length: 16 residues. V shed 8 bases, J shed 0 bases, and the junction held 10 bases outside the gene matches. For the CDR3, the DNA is TGTGCCAGCTCCGGGAGGCCAAGGACCTCCTACAATGAGCAGTTCTTC. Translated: CASSGRPRTSYNEQFF.

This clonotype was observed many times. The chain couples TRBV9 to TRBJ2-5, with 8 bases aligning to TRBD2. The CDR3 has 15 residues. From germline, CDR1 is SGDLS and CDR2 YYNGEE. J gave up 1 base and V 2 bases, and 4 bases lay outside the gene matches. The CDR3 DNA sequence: TGTGCCAGCAGCGTGAGCGGGAGTATCCAAGAGACCCAGTACTTC. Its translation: CASSVSGSIQETQYF.

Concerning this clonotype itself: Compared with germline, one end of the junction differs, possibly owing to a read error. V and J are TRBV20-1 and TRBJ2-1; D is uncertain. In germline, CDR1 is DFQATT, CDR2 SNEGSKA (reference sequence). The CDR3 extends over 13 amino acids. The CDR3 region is CSARGTPGNEQLF. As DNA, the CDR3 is TGCAGTGCTAGAGGGACCCCCGGCAACGAGCAGCTCTTC.

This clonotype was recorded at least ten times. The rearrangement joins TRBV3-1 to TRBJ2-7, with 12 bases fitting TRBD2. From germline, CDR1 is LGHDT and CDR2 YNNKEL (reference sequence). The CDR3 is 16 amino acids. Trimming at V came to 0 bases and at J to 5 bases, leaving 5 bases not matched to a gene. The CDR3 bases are TGTGCCAGCAGCCAAGAGCGGGCTAGCGGGAGGGACGAGCAGTACTTC. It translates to CASSQERASGRDEQYF.

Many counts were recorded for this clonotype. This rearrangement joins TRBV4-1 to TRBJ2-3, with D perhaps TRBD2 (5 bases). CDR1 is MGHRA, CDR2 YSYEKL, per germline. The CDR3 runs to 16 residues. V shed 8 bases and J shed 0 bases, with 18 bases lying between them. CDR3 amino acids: CASPSQLGPSTDTQYF. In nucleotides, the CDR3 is TGCGCCAGCCCTTCCCAACTAGGACCTAGCACAGATACGCAGTATTTT.

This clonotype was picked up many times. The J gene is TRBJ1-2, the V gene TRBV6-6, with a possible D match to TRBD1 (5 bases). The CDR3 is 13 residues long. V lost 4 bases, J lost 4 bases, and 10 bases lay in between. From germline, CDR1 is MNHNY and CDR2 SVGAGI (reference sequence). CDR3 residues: CASSFQGSYGYTF. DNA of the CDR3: TGTGCCAGCAGTTTTCAGGGCTCCTATGGCTACACCTTC.

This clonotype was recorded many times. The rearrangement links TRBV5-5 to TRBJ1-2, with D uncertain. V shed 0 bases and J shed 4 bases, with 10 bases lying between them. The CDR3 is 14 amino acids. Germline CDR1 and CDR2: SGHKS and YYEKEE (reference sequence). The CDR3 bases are TGTGCCAGCAGCTTGGAGGGCGGAACCTATGGCTACACCTTC. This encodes CASSLEGGTYGYTF.

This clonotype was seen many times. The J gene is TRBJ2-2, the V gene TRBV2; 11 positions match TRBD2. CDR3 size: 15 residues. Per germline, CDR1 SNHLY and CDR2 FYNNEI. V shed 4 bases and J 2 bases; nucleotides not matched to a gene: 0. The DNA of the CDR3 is TGTGCCAGCAGTGGACTAGCGGGAAACACCGGGGAGCTGTTTTTT. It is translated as CASSGLAGNTGELFF.

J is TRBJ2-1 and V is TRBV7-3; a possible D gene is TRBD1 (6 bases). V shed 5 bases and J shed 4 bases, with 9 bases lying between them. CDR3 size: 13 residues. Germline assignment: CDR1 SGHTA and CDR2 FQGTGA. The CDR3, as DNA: TGTGCCAGCAGCCGGGACAAATACAATGAGCAGTTCTTC. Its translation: CASSRDKYNEQFF.

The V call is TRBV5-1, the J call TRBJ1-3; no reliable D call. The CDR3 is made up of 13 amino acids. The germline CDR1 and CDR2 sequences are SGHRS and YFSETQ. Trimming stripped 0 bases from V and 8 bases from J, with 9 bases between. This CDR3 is CASSLVEGHTIYF. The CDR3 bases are TGCGCCAGCAGCTTGGTGGAGGGCCACACCATATATTTT.

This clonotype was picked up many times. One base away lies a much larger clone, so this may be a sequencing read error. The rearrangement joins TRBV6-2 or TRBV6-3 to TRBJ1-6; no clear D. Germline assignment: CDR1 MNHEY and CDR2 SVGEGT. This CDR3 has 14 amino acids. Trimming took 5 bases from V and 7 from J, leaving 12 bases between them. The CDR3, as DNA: TGTGCCAGCAGTCTCGGACCCCAAAATTCACCCCTCCACTTT. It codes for CASSLGPQNSPLHF.

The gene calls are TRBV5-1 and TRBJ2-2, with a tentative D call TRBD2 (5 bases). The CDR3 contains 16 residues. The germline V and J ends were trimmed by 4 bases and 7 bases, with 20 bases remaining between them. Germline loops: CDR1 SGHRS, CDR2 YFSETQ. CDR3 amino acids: CASSAGLRGYIGELFF. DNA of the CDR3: TGCGCCAGCAGCGCCGGGCTACGGGGATACATCGGGGAGCTGTTTTTT.

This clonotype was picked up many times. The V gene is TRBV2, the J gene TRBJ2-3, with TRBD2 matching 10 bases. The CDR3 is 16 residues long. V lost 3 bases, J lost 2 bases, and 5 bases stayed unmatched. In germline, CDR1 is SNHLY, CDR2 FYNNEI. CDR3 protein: CASSDPLAGITDTQYF. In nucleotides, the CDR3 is TGTGCCAGCAGTGACCCACTAGCGGGGATCACAGATACGCAGTATTTT.

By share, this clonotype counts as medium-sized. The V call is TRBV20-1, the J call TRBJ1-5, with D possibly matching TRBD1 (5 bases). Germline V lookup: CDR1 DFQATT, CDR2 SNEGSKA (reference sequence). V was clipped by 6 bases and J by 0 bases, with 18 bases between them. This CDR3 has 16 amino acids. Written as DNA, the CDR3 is TGCAGTGCCCATACGTGGCAGGGCTCTAGCAATCAGCCCCAGCATTTT. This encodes CSAHTWQGSSNQPQHF.

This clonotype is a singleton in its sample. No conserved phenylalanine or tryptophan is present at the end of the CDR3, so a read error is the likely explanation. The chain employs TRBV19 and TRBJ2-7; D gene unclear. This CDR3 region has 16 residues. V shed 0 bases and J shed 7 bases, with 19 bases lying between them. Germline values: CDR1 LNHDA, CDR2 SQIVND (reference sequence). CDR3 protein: CASSIDHMRMTWEQYL. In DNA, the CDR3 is TGTGCCAGTAGTATAGATCACATGCGAATGACTTGGGAGCAGTACCTC.

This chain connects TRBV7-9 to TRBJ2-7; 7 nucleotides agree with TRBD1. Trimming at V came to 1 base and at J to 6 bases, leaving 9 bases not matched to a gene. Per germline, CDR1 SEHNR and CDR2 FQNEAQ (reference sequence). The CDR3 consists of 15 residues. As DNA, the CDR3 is TGTGCCAGCAGCTTAGTTCGACAGGGAATCTCCGAGCAGTACTTC. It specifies CASSLVRQGISEQYF.

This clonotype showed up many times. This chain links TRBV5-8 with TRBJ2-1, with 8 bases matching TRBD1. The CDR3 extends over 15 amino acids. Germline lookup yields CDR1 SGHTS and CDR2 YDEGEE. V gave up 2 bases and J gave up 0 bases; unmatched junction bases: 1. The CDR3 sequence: CASSLDRGSYNEQFF. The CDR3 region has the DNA TGTGCCAGCAGCTTAGACAGGGGCTCCTACAATGAGCAGTTCTTC.